This is a list of T cell receptor beta chains from one sample in a study of CD8+CD57+ T cells in acquired aplastic anemia. TCRdb re-derived calls from the reads in MiXCR, one entry per CDR3 protein. Among some 280,000 distinct CDR3 sequences listed, approximately 57% were seen once. Source material: sorted CD4+, CD8+, or CD8+CD57+ T cells (not recorded which) from PBMCs. The receptor set was obtained from a human donor with severe aplastic anemia or a healthy control (not recorded which). Both conserved end residues are part of each CDR3. A D gene is named only where the DNA matches it firmly. Clone size is shown for a subset of rows, as once, few, many or a class of expanded clone.

J gene	V gene	D gene	clone size	CDR3 protein	CDR3 DNA
TRBJ2-7	TRBV29-1	-	-	CSVSGEGAYEQYF	TGCAGCGTTTCAGGGGAGGGGGCCTACGAGCAGTACTTC
TRBJ2-3	TRBV7-9	TRBD2	few	CASSLREGISTDTQYF	TGTGCCAGCAGCTTACGGGAGGGGATAAGCACAGATACGCAGTATTTT
TRBJ2-3	TRBV19	-	many	CASSPRDSSDTQYF	TGTGCCAGTAGTCCGCGGGACAGCTCAGATACGCAGTATTTT
TRBJ1-6	TRBV7-2	TRBD1	-	CASSGPGQGIAIYNSPLHF	TGTGCCAGCAGCGGACCGGGACAGGGGATAGCTATCTATAATTCACCCCTCCACTTT
TRBJ2-7	TRBV29-1	TRBD2	-	CSVPSGNSYEQYF	TGCAGCGTGCCTAGCGGGAACTCCTACGAGCAGTACTTC
TRBJ2-7	TRBV14	TRBD2	-	CASSTGGGEQYF	TGTGCCAGCAGCACGGGAGGGGGCGAGCAGTACTTC
TRBJ2-2	TRBV5-1	-	many	CASSNSRGNTGELFF	TGCGCCAGCAGCAACTCCCGGGGGAACACCGGGGAGCTGTTTTTT
TRBJ1-3	TRBV10-3	-	medium-sized	CAISESQGLGNTIYF	TGTGCCATCAGTGAGTCTCAGGGGCTTGGAAACACCATATATTTT
TRBJ2-3	TRBV19	TRBD2	many	CASSIKAGGSTDTQYF	TGTGCCAGTAGTATAAAGGCGGGGGGGAGCACAGATACGCAGTATTTT
TRBJ1-6	TRBV7-9	TRBD1	-	CASSMTGIRESPLHF	TGTGCCAGCAGCATGACAGGGATTCGGGAATCACCCCTCCACTTT
TRBJ2-7	TRBV5-1	TRBD2	-	CASSVVDSGAYEQYF	TGTGCCAGCAGCGTAGTGGATAGCGGGGCCTACGAGCAGTACTTC
TRBJ2-5	TRBV20-1	TRBD1	-	CSARRDSFTQETQYF	TGCAGTGCTAGAAGGGACAGTTTTACCCAAGAGACCCAGTACTTC
TRBJ1-5	TRBV7-9	-	-	CASNLQGFGSNQPQHF	TGTGCCAGCAACTTACAGGGTTTCGGTAGCAATCAGCCCCAGCATTTT
TRBJ1-1	TRBV29-1	-	-	CSVVPPNTEAFF	TGCAGCGTTGTACCCCCAAACACTGAAGCTTTCTTT
TRBJ2-5	TRBV7-2	-	many	CASGTGAYAQETQYF	TGTGCCAGCGGGACCGGGGCTTACGCTCAAGAGACCCAGTACTTC
TRBJ2-7	TRBV2	-	-	CASSVSISYEQYF	TGTGCCAGCAGTGTGTCCATTTCCTACGAGCAGTACTTC
TRBJ2-7	TRBV7-9	-	many	CASSLEGQLGGDEQYF	TGTGCCAGCAGCTTAGAAGGCCAACTAGGGGGAGACGAGCAGTACTTC
TRBJ2-3	TRBV7-3	-	-	CASSPNHQADTQYF	TGTGCCAGCAGCCCGAACCATCAGGCAGATACGCAGTATTTT
TRBJ2-1	TRBV6-1	-	few	CASSRPYNEQFF	TGTGCCAGCAGTCGCCCCTACAATGAGCAGTTCTTC
TRBJ1-5	TRBV5-8	-	many	CASSLVFFRTKASNQPQHF	TGTGCCAGCAGCTTGGTATTCTTCAGGACAAAAGCTTCCAATCAGCCCCAGCATTTT
TRBJ1-1	TRBV10-1	-	-	CASSERGTEAFF	TGCGCCAGCAGTGAAAGGGGGACTGAAGCTTTCTTT
TRBJ1-2	TRBV5-1	TRBD1	-	CASSSNPGQGVDGYTF	TGCGCCAGCAGCAGTAACCCGGGACAGGGGGTCGATGGCTACACCTTC
TRBJ2-5	TRBV7-6	-	few	CASSLTLQETQYF	TGTGCCAGCAGCTTGACCCTCCAAGAGACCCAGTACTTC
TRBJ1-6	TRBV7-9	TRBD1	-	CASTLIRDRHDGNSPLHF	TGTGCCAGCACTCTGATCCGGGACAGGCATGATGGTAATTCACCCCTCCACTTT
TRBJ2-5	TRBV24-1	-	-	CATSDLEETQYF	TGTGCCACCAGTGACCTGGAAGAGACCCAGTACTTC
TRBJ2-3	TRBV6-5	TRBD2	few	CASSYFGPWGGRTDTQYF	TGTGCCAGCAGTTATTTTGGCCCCTGGGGGGGACGCACAGATACGCAGTATTTT
TRBJ2-1	TRBV29-1	-	-	CSVPGGAHNYNEQFF	TGCAGCGTCCCAGGCGGAGCTCACAATTACAATGAGCAGTTCTTC
TRBJ1-4	TRBV11-2	-	many	CASSLWPPGATNEKLFF	TGTGCCAGCAGCTTATGGCCCCCAGGGGCAACTAATGAAAAACTGTTTTTT
TRBJ2-3	TRBV7-8	-	few	CASSQGPGSTDTQYF	TGTGCCAGCAGCCAGGGGCCGGGAAGCACAGATACGCAGTATTTT
TRBJ1-6	TRBV7-3	TRBD1	-	CASSSGLGGQGTSPLHF	TGTGCCAGCAGCTCGGGTTTGGGGGGACAGGGTACTTCACCCCTCCACTTT
TRBJ2-1	TRBV7-8	TRBD2	-	CASSRKREEREQFF	TGTGCCAGCAGCAGAAAGCGGGAGGAACGGGAGCAGTTCTTC
TRBJ1-2	TRBV19	TRBD1	-	CASKKQGAGCGYTF	TGTGCCAGCAAGAAACAGGGGGCGGGGTGTGGCTACACCTTC
TRBJ2-5	TRBV7-2	TRBD2	-	CASSDNYGTNQETQYF	TGTGCCAGCAGCGATAATTACGGGACTAACCAAGAGACCCAGTACTTC
TRBJ2-7	TRBV14	-	-	CASSQRGRDSGAYEQYF	TGTGCCAGCAGCCAGAGGGGGAGGGACTCTGGGGCCTACGAGCAGTACTTC
TRBJ1-1	TRBV20-1	TRBD1	many	CSAPGQLNTEAFF	TGCAGTGCTCCGGGACAGCTGAACACTGAAGCTTTCTTT
TRBJ1-6	TRBV5-6	-	-	CASSLNGEGNSPLHF	TGTGCCAGCAGCTTGAATGGAGAGGGCAATTCACCCCTCCACTTT
TRBJ2-7	TRBV20-1	-	few	CSARDPAASYEQYF	TGCAGTGCTAGAGATCCCGCAGCCAGCTACGAGCAGTACTTC
TRBJ2-7	TRBV7-2	TRBD2	-	CASSLALAGGRDEQYF	TGTGCCAGCAGCTTAGCGCTAGCGGGGGGGCGCGACGAGCAGTACTTC
TRBJ1-1	TRBV20-1	-	-	CSARARLRTGAFF	TGCAGTGCTAGAGCCCGGTTGCGGACTGGAGCTTTCTTT
TRBJ2-3	TRBV7-8	-	-	CASSLVEGDPDTQYF	TGTGCCAGCAGCTTAGTGGAAGGGGACCCAGATACGCAGTATTTT
TRBJ1-2	TRBV20-1	-	-	CSASSHDPTYGYTF	TGCAGTGCCAGCAGCCACGATCCCACCTATGGCTACACCTTC
TRBJ2-5	TRBV13	TRBD2	-	CASSYSKGAGGRGTQYF	TGTGCCAGCAGTTACTCGAAGGGAGCGGGGGGGCGGGGGACCCAGTACTTC
TRBJ2-7	TRBV29-1	-	-	CSVNTVDEQYF	TGCAGCGTTAATACGGTGGACGAGCAGTACTTC
TRBJ1-1	TRBV20-1	-	-	CSARDWDGRHPNTEAFF	TGCAGTGCTAGAGATTGGGACGGGCGACACCCGAACACTGAAGCTTTCTTT
TRBJ1-2	TRBV30	TRBD1	-	CASTPGGASINGYTF	TGTGCCTCAACACCAGGGGGCGCTTCCATAAATGGCTACACCTTC
TRBJ1-2	TRBV2	-	-	CASNDWGDGYTF	TGTGCCAGCAATGATTGGGGAGATGGCTACACCTTC
TRBJ2-3	TRBV7-8	-	-	CASSFYVGGTDTQYF	TGTGCCAGCAGCTTCTACGTGGGGGGCACAGATACGCAGTATTTT
TRBJ2-7	TRBV6-9	TRBD1	-	CASSYGRTGTYEQYF	TGTGCCAGCAGTTACGGGCGGACAGGGACCTACGAGCAGTACTTC
TRBJ1-1	TRBV15	-	-	CATSRDRGLYTEAFF	TGTGCCACCAGCAGAGACAGGGGTTTGTACACTGAAGCTTTCTTT
TRBJ2-2	TRBV19	-	-	CAALKGNTGELFF	TGTGCCGCCCTAAAGGGGAACACCGGGGAGCTGTTTTTT
TRBJ1-5	TRBV2	-	-	CASSVQRKQPQHF	TGTGCCAGCAGCGTACAGAGGAAGCAGCCCCAGCATTTT
TRBJ2-7	TRBV2	-	-	CASSYSGPNSYEQYF	TGTGCCAGCAGTTACTCGGGTCCTAACTCCTACGAGCAGTACTTC
TRBJ1-1	TRBV5-1	-	-	CASSFKGMNTEAFF	TGCGCCAGCAGCTTCAAGGGCATGAACACTGAAGCTTTCTTT
TRBJ1-1	TRBV24-1	TRBD1	few	CATRGTGRNTEAFF	TGTGCCACCCGGGGGACAGGGCGGAACACTGAAGCTTTCTTT